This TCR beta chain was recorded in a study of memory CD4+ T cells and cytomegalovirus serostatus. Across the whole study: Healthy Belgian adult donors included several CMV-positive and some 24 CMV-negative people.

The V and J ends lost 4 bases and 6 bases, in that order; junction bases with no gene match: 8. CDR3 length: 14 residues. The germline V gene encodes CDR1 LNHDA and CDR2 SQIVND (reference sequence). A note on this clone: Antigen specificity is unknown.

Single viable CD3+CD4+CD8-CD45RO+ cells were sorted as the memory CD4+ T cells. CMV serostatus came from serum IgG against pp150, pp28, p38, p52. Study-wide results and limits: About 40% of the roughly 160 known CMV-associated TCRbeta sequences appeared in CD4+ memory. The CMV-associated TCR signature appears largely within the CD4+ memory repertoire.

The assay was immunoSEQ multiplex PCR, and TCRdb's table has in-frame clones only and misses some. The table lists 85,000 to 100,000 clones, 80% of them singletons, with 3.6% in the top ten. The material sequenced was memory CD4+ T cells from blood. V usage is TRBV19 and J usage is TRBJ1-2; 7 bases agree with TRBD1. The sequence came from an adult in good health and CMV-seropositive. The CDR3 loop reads CASSKQGKSDGYTF. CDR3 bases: TGTGCCAGTAGTAAACAGGGGAAGTCGGATGGCTACACCTTC.